A selection of T cell receptor beta chains follows, all from one sample in a study of CD8 T cells in Susac syndrome. TCRdb recomputed calls from the immunoSEQ multiplex PCR reads with MiXCR, one row per CDR3 protein. The table lists about 140,000 distinct CDR3 sequences, 85% to 95% of them singletons. Sequencing was carried out using CD4+ T cells from PBMCs. The source is a human donor with Susac syndrome. Each CDR3 is given with its conserved first and last residue. The D gene is left open where the match is weak.

CDR3nt: TGCAGTGCTTATGAGCCAGGGGCAACAGATACGCAGTATTTT
CDR3aa: CSAYEPGATDTQYF
v_gene: TRBV20-1
d_gene: NA
j_gene: TRBJ2-3

CDR3nt: TGTGCCAGCAGGGGGACTAGCGTCGGAGATACGCAGTATTTT
CDR3aa: CASRGTSVGDTQYF
v_gene: TRBV28
d_gene: TRBD2
j_gene: TRBJ2-3

CDR3nt: TGCAGCGTCCACATTGGAACAGATACGCAGTATTTT
CDR3aa: CSVHIGTDTQYF
v_gene: TRBV29-1
d_gene: NA
j_gene: TRBJ2-3

CDR3nt: TGTGCCTGGGGCCCCGGCAAGGGGACTGAAGCTTTCTTT
CDR3aa: CAWGPGKGTEAFF
v_gene: TRBV30
d_gene: NA
j_gene: TRBJ1-1

CDR3nt: TGTGCCAGCAGCCGGTGGCAGGGGGCCTCGGGCTACACCTTC
CDR3aa: CASSRWQGASGYTF
v_gene: TRBV7-2
d_gene: TRBD1
j_gene: TRBJ1-2

CDR3nt: TGTGCCAGCAGCAACAGGGAGGCCGGGGAGCTGTTTTTT
CDR3aa: CASSNREAGELFF
v_gene: TRBV6-5
d_gene: NA
j_gene: TRBJ2-2

CDR3nt: TGCGCCAGCAGCCAAGCCCAGGGCGTGGGGAACACTGAAGCTTTCTTT
CDR3aa: CASSQAQGVGNTEAFF
v_gene: TRBV4-1
d_gene: NA
j_gene: TRBJ1-1

CDR3nt: TGTGCCAGCAGTTTCCGCCGGGGGATCAACACTGAAGCTTTCTTT
CDR3aa: CASSFRRGINTEAFF
v_gene: TRBV12-3/TRBV12-4
d_gene: NA
j_gene: TRBJ1-1

CDR3nt: TGTGCCTGGAGTTTCCTCGGGGAGCTGTTTTTT
CDR3aa: CAWSFLGELFF
v_gene: TRBV30
d_gene: NA
j_gene: TRBJ2-2

CDR3nt: TGTGCCAGCTCACCATCAAGGGATACGCAGTATTTT
CDR3aa: CASSPSRDTQYF
v_gene: TRBV18
d_gene: NA
j_gene: TRBJ2-3

CDR3nt: TGCAGCGTTCTGACAGGGGTCAACACCGGGGAGCTGTTTTTT
CDR3aa: CSVLTGVNTGELFF
v_gene: TRBV29-1
d_gene: TRBD1
j_gene: TRBJ2-2

CDR3nt: TGCAGCGTTGTCGGTAGGCCGGGCCCTGAGCAGTACTTC
CDR3aa: CSVVGRPGPEQYF
v_gene: TRBV29-1
d_gene: NA
j_gene: TRBJ2-7

CDR3nt: TGTGCCAGCAGCTTAGTGGGGCTAGCCGGAGCGGGTAATGAGCAGTTCTTC
CDR3aa: CASSLVGLAGAGNEQFF
v_gene: TRBV7-2
d_gene: NA
j_gene: TRBJ2-1